The present T cell receptor (beta chain) was sequenced within a study of T cells after posttransplantation cyclophosphamide. Regarding the study as a whole: Tissue-infiltrating T cells from skin or gut overlapped little with blood T cells. Donor-recipient repertoire similarity was low at 1-2 months, rising over year one.

This clone was recorded at least ten times. Its antigen is unidentified. This table comes from immunoSEQ multiplex PCR, and its TCRdb copy is limited to in-frame clones, with some not included. The sample counts 3,000 to 4,000 clones, none seen once; the ten largest own about 32%. The CDR3 runs to 16 residues. V gave up 5 bases and J gave up 4 bases, with 18 bases separating them. Germline-derived CDR1 and CDR2 are SGHVS and FNYEAQ. A marrow graft followed busulfan-fludarabine conditioning, with cyclophosphamide on days +3 and +4. The TCR sequence derives from a male patient younger than 45 who received an allogeneic stem cell transplant from a related donor, was CMV-positive, and had acute GVHD only. T cells may partly derive from the graft donor. The specimen comprised PBMCs, sampled after allogeneic stem cell transplant with posttransplant cyclophosphamide. This sequence joins TRBV7-6 and TRBJ2-1; possibly TRBD2 for D (6 bases). The CDR3 coding sequence is TGTGCCAGCAGCCCCCTAGGAGGGGTCGGTTACAATGAGCAGTTCTTC. The encoded protein is CASSPLGGVGYNEQFF.